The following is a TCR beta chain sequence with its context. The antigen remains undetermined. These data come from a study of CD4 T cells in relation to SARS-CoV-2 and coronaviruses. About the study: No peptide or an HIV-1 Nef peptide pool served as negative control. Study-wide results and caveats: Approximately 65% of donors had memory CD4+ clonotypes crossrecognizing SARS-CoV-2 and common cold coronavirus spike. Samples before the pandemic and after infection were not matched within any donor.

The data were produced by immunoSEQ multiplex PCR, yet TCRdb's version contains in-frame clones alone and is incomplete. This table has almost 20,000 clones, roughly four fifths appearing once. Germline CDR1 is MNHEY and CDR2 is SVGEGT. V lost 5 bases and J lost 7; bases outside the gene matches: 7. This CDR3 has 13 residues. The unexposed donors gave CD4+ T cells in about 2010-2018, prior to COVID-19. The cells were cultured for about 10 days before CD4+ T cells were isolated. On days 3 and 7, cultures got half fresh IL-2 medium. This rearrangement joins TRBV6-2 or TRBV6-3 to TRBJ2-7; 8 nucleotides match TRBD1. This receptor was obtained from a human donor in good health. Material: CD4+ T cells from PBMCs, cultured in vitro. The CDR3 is CASSNDRGREQYF. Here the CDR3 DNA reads TGTGCCAGCAGTAACGACAGGGGCCGTGAGCAGTACTTC.